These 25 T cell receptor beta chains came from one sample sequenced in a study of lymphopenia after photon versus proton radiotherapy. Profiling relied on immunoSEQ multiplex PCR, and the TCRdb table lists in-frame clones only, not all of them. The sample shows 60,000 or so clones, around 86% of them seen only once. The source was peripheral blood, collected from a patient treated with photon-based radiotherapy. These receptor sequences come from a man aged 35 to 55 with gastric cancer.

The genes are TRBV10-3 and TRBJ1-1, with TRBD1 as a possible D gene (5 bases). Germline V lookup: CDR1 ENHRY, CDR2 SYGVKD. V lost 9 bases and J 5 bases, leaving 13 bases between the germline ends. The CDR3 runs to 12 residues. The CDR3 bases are TGTGCCATAAGCGCCGGGGGGACTGAAGCTTTCTTT. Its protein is CAISAGGTEAFF.

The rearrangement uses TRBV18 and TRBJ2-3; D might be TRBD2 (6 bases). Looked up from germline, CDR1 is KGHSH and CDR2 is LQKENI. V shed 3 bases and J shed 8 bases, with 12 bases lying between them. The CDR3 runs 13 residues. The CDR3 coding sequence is TGTGCCAGCTCACCCATCGCGGAGGGTACGCAGTATTTT. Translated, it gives CASSPIAEGTQYF.

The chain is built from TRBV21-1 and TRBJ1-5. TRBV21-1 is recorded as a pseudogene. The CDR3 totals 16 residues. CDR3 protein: CASSNYSGEQSQPQHF. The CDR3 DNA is TGTGCCAGCAGCAATTATAGTGGGGAGCAGAGTCAGCCCCAGCATTTT.

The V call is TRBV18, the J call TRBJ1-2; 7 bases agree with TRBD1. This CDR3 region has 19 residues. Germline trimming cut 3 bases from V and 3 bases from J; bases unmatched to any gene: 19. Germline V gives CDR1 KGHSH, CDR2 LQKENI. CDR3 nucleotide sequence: TGTGCCAGCTCACCCTTGTGGCCGAGACAGGGTTTTCTGGACTATGGCTACACCTTC. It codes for CASSPLWPRQGFLDYGYTF.

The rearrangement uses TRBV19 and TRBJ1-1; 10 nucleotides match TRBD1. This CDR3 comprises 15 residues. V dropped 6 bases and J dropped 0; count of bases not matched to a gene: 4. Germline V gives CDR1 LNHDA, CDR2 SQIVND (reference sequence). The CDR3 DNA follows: TGTGCCAGTAGACCCGGGACAGGGGTGAACACTGAAGCTTTCTTT. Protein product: CASRPGTGVNTEAFF.

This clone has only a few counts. In DNA, the CDR3 is TGTGCCAGCAGTGAAGTGGGACAGACTTATGGCTACACCTTC. Its translation is CASSEVGQTYGYTF. The rearrangement uses TRBV2 and TRBJ1-2, with 7 positions matching TRBD1. Per germline, CDR1 SNHLY and CDR2 FYNNEI. The CDR3 has 14 amino acids. J gave up 5 bases and V 1 base, and 4 bases lay outside the gene matches. The whole variable domain, remainder taken from reference TRBV2 and TRBJ1-2, is EPEVTQTPSHQVTQMGQEVILRCVPISNHLYFYWYRQILGQKVEFLVSFYNNEISEKSEIFDDQFSVERPDGSNFTLKIRSTKLEDSAMYFCASSEVGQTYGYTFGSGTRLTVV.

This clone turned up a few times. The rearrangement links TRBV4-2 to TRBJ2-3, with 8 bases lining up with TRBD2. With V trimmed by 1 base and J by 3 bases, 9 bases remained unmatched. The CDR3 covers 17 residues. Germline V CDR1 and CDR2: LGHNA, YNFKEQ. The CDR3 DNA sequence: TGTGCCAGCAGCCAAGTGGAAAGCGGGGGAGGAACAGATACGCAGTATTTT. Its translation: CASSQVESGGGTDTQYF.

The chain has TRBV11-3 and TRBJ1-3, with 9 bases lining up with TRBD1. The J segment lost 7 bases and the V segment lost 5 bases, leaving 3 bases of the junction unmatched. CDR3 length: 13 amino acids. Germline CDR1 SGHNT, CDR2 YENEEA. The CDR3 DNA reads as TGTGCCAGCAGCAGAGACAGGGGGAACACCATATATTTT. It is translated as CASSRDRGNTIYF.

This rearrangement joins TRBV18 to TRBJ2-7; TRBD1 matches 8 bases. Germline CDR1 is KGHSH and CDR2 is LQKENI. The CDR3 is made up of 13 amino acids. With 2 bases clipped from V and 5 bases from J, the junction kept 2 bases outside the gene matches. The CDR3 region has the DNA TGTGCCAGCTCACCAGGGGGACAGGACGAGCAGTACTTC. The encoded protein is CASSPGGQDEQYF.

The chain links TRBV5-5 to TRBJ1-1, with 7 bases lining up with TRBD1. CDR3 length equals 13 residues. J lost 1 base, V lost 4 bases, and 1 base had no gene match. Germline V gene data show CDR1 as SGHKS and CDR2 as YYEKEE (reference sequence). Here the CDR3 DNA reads TGTGCCAGCAGCCGACAGGGGAACACTGAAGCTTTCTTT. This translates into CASSRQGNTEAFF.

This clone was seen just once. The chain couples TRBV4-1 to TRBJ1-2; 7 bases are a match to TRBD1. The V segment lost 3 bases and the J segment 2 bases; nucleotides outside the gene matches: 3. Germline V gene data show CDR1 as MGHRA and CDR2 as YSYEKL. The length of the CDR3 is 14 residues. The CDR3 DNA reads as TGCGCCAGCAGCCAGCCGGGACAGAACTATGGCTACACCTTC. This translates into CASSQPGQNYGYTF.

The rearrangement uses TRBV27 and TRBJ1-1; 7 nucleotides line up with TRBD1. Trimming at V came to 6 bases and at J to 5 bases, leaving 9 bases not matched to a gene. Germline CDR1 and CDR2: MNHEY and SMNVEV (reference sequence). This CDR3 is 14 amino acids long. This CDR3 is CASRPSGGRTEAFF. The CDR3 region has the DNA TGTGCCAGCAGACCTTCAGGGGGGCGGACTGAAGCTTTCTTT.

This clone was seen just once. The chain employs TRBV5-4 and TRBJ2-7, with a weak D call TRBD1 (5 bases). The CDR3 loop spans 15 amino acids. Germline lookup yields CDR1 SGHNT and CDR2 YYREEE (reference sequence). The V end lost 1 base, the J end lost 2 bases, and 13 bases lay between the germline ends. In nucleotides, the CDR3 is TGTGCCAGCAGCTTGATGGGGCCCTCCACCTACGAGCAGTACTTC. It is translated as CASSLMGPSTYEQYF.

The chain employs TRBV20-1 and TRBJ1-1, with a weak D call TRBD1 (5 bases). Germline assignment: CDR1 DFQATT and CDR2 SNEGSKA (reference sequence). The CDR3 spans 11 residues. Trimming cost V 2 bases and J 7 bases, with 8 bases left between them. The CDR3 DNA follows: TGCAGTGCTAGACAGGGAAGTGAAGCTTTCTTT. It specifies CSARQGSEAFF.

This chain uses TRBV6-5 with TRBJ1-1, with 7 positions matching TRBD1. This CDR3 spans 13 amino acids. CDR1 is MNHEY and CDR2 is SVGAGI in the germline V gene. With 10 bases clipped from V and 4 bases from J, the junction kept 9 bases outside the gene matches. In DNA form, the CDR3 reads TGTGCCACCGGGGAGGGGGCCAGCACTGAAGCTTTCTTT. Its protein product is CATGEGASTEAFF.

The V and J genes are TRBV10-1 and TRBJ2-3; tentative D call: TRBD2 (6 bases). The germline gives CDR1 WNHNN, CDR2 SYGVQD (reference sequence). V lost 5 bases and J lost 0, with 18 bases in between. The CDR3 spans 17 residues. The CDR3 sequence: CASSQADHGGSTDTQYF. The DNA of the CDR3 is TGCGCCAGCAGTCAAGCAGATCACGGGGGTAGCACAGATACGCAGTATTTT.

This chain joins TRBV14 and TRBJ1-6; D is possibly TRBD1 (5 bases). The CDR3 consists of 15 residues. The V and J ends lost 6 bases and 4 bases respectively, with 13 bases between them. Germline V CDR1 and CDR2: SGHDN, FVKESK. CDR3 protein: CASRNAGFYNSPLHF. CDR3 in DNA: TGTGCCAGCAGGAACGCAGGGTTTTATAATTCACCCCTCCACTTT.

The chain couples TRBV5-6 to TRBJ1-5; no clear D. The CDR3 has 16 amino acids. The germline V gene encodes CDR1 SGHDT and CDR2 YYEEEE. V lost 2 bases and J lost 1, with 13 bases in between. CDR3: CASSLGRHGSNQPQHF. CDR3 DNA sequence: TGTGCCAGCAGCTTAGGAAGGCACGGGAGCAATCAGCCCCAGCATTTT. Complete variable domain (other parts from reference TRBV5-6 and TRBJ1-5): DAGVTQSPTHLIKTRGQQVTLRCSPKSGHDTVSWYQQALGQGPQFIFQYYEEEERQRGNFPDRFSGHQFPNYSSELNVNALLLGDSALYLCASSLGRHGSNQPQHFGDGTRLSIL.

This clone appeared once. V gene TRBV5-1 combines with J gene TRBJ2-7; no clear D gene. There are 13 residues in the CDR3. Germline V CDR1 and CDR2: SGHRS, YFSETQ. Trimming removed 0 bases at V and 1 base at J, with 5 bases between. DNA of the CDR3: TGCGCCAGCAGCTTGGTTGAGTCCTACGAGCAGTACTTC. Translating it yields CASSLVESYEQYF.

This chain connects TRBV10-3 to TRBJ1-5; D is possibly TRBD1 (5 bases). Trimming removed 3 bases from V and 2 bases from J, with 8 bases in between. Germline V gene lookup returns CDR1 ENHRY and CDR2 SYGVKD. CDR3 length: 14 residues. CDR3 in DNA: TGTGCCATCAGTGATTCGACAGGCAATCAGCCCCAGCATTTT. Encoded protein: CAISDSTGNQPQHF.

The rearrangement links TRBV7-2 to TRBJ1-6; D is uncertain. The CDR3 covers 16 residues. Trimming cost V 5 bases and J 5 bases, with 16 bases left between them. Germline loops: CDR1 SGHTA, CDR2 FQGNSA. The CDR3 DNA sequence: TGTGCCAGCAGCCCTCCGTCGGGTAGGGATAATTCACCCCTCCACTTT. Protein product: CASSPPSGRDNSPLHF.

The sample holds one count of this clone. The CDR3 is CASSMVGGYSNQPQHF. The CDR3 bases are TGTGCCAGTAGTATGGTCGGGGGCTATAGCAATCAGCCCCAGCATTTT. The V gene is TRBV19, the J gene TRBJ1-5, with a possible D match to TRBD1 (6 bases). V lost 3 bases, J lost 0 bases, and 12 bases lay in between. The CDR3 contains 16 residues. Germline V CDR1 and CDR2: LNHDA, SQIVND (reference sequence). The full variable domain, rest sourced from reference TRBV19 and TRBJ1-5, is DGGITQSPKYLFRKEGQNVTLSCEQNLNHDAMYWYRQDPGQGLRLIYYSQIVNDFQKGDIAEGYSVSREKKESFPLTVTSAQKNPTAFYLCASSMVGGYSNQPQHFGDGTRLSIL.

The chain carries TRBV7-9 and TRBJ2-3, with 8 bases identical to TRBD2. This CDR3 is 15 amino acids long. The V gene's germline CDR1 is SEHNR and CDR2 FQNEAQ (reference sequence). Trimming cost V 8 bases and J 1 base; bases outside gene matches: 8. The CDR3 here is CASLARRGGTDTQYF. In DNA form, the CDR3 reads TGTGCCAGCTTAGCGAGGCGGGGGGGCACAGATACGCAGTATTTT. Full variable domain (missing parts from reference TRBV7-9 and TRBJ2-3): DTGVSQNPRHKITKRGQNVTFRCDPISEHNRLYWYRQTLGQGPEFLTYFQNEAQLEKSRLLSDRFSAERPKGSFSTLEIQRTEQGDSAMYLCASLARRGGTDTQYFGPGTRLTVL.

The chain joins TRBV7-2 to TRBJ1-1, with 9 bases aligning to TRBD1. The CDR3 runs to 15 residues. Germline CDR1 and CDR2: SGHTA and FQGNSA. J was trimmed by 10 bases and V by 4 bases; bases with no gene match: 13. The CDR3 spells CASSYPAGTGSRAFF. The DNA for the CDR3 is TGTGCCAGCAGCTATCCCGCCGGGACAGGGAGTAGAGCTTTCTTT. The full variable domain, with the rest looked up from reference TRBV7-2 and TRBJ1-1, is GAGVSQSPSNKVTEKGKDVELRCDPISGHTALYWYRQSLGQGLEFLIYFQGNSAPDKSGLPSDRFSAERTGGSVSTLTIQRTQQEDSAVYLCASSYPAGTGSRAFFGQGTRLTVV.

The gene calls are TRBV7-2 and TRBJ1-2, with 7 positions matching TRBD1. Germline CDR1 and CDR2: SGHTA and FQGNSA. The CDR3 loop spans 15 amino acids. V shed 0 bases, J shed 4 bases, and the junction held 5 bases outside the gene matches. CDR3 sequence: CASSLAGTASYGYTF. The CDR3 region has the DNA TGTGCCAGCAGCTTAGCAGGGACAGCTAGCTATGGCTACACCTTC.